A single sample gave rise to the 19 T cell receptor beta chains below, sequenced in a study of blood T cell repertoires in COVID-19. The protocol was immunoSEQ multiplex PCR, while the TCRdb copy is restricted to in-frame clones and leaves out a portion. The profile shows about 320,000 clones, around four fifths of them singletons. Sequenced material: peripheral blood. These receptors originate from a woman aged 50 to 60 with acute or convalescent COVID-19.

A word on this clone: At one end, the junction sequence differs from germline, possibly due to a read error. The chain links TRBV2 to TRBJ2-3, with 10 bases that match TRBD2. CDR1 is SNHLY and CDR2 is FYNNEI in the germline V gene. This CDR3 comprises 14 residues. CDR3: CASSEEPGTSEQYF. The DNA for the CDR3 is TGTGCCAGCAGCGAAGAACCCGGGACTAGCGAGCAGTATTTT.

The chain employs TRBV7-9 and TRBJ2-3, with a weak D call TRBD1 (6 bases). CDR1 SEHNR and CDR2 FQNEAQ come from the germline V gene (reference sequence). This CDR3 has 14 residues. The V end lost 1 base, the J end lost 2 bases, and 7 bases lay between the germline ends. The CDR3 protein is CASSLGQDTDTQYF. CDR3 DNA sequence: TGTGCCAGCAGCTTAGGACAGGACACAGATACGCAGTATTTT.

This chain links TRBV30 with TRBJ2-7, with 8 bases fitting TRBD1. V was pared by 1 base and J by 0 bases, with 5 bases of the junction left unmatched. CDR3 length equals 15 residues. Germline CDR1 and CDR2: GTSNPN and SVGIG (reference sequence). CDR3 DNA sequence: TGTGCCTGGAGTGCCCGGGACAGGAGCTCCTACGAGCAGTACTTC. Its protein is CAWSARDRSSYEQYF.

This clone was observed a few times. V and J are TRBV7-9 and TRBJ2-7; 7 bases fit TRBD2. With 2 bases clipped from V and 3 bases from J, the junction kept 1 base outside the gene matches. CDR1 is SEHNR, CDR2 FQNEAQ, per germline (reference sequence). The CDR3 contains 13 residues. In nucleotides, the CDR3 is TGTGCCAGCAGCTTACGCGGGGGCTACGAGCAGTACTTC. Its protein product is CASSLRGGYEQYF.

This clone was observed a few times. This chain links TRBV15 with TRBJ2-1; D is unresolved. The CDR3 contains 13 residues. The V and J ends lost 1 base and 6 bases respectively, with 7 bases between them. Germline-derived CDR1 and CDR2 are LNHNV and YYDKDF (reference sequence). CDR3: CATSRGRPNEQFF. The CDR3 DNA reads as TGTGCCACCAGCAGAGGGAGACCCAATGAGCAGTTCTTC. The full variable domain, rest sourced from reference TRBV15 and TRBJ2-1, is DAMVIQNPRYQVTQFGKPVTLSCSQTLNHNVMYWYQQKSSQAPKLLFHYYDKDFNNEADTPDNFQSRRPNTSFCFLDIRSPGLGDTAMYLCATSRGRPNEQFFGPGTRLTVL.

This chain connects TRBV5-1 to TRBJ2-7; D is possibly TRBD1 (5 bases). V dropped 0 bases and J dropped 2 bases, with 9 bases sitting between them. This CDR3 has 14 residues. The V gene's germline CDR1 is SGHRS and CDR2 YFSETQ. Written as DNA, the CDR3 is TGCGCCAGCAGCTTGGAGGCAGGGCCCTACGAGCAGTACGTC. As protein: CASSLEAGPYEQYV.

There are a few counts of this clone. This rearrangement joins TRBV7-3 to TRBJ2-1, with unresolved D. V lost 5 bases and J 4 bases, leaving 9 bases between the germline ends. Germline CDR1 reads SGHTA; CDR2 reads FQGTGA. CDR3 length: 13 amino acids. CDR3 nucleotides: TGTGCCAGCAGCCCCTCCCCGTACAATGAGCAGTTCTTC. Translating gives CASSPSPYNEQFF.

The rearrangement uses TRBV6-4 and TRBJ1-2; D gene uncertain. This CDR3 is built from 15 residues. V was pared by 0 bases and J by 4 bases, with 12 bases between. Germline V gene data show CDR1 as MRHNA and CDR2 as SNTAGT. As DNA, the CDR3 is TGTGCCAGCAGTGACTCGACGGGTGCTGGCTATGGCTACACCTTC. It encodes CASSDSTGAGYGYTF.

The genes are TRBV27 and TRBJ1-2; 7 bases are a match to TRBD1. V was pared by 2 bases and J by 7 bases, with 19 bases of the junction left unmatched. Germline V gene lookup returns CDR1 MNHEY and CDR2 SMNVEV (reference sequence). This CDR3 has 18 residues. In DNA form, the CDR3 reads TGTGCCAGCAGTTTAGGGCGCAGGGGGGCGCGACAGTATGGTGGCTACACCTTC. Translation gives CASSLGRRGARQYGGYTF.

This chain joins TRBV18 and TRBJ2-7, with D tentatively TRBD2 (6 bases). The V end lost 0 bases, the J end lost 0 bases, and 9 bases lay between the germline ends. Germline CDR1 reads KGHSH; CDR2 reads LQKENI. The CDR3 consists of 15 residues. The CDR3 DNA follows: TGTGCCAGCTCACCACCGGGGAGGACCTCCTACGAGCAGTACTTC. Its translation: CASSPPGRTSYEQYF. The variable domain in full, completed from reference TRBV18 and TRBJ2-7, reads NAGVMQNPRHLVRRRGQEARLRCSPMKGHSHVYWYRQLPEEGLKFMVYLQKENIIDESGMPKERFSAEFPKEGPSILRIQQVVRGDSAAYFCASSPPGRTSYEQYFGPGTRLTVT.

The rearrangement uses TRBV6-2 or TRBV6-3 and TRBJ2-3; 8 bases line up with TRBD1. The CDR3 is made up of 15 amino acids. Germline values: CDR1 MNHEY, CDR2 SVGEGT. The J segment lost 5 bases and the V segment lost 4 bases, leaving 8 bases of the junction unmatched. This CDR3 is CASSSLGQGRDTQYF. The DNA for the CDR3 is TGTGCCAGCAGTTCCCTAGGACAGGGAAGAGATACGCAGTATTTT.

The rearrangement uses TRBV27 and TRBJ2-7; 7 bases agree with TRBD2. Looked up from germline, CDR1 is MNHEY and CDR2 is SMNVEV (reference sequence). This CDR3 spans 14 amino acids. Trimming cost V 5 bases and J 3 bases; bases outside gene matches: 7. The CDR3 region is CASSEAGFDYEQYF. Written as DNA, the CDR3 is TGTGCCAGCAGTGAAGCGGGGTTTGACTACGAGCAGTACTTC.

CDR3 in DNA: TGTGCCAGCAGCTACTATTACCTGACAGGGGAGAACACTGAAGCTTTCTTT. Amino acid sequence: CASSYYYLTGENTEAFF. J is TRBJ1-1 and V is TRBV13; 8 bases agree with TRBD1. The CDR3 consists of 17 residues. Germline V gene sequence: CDR1 PRHDT, CDR2 FYEKMQ (reference sequence). V shed 4 bases, J shed 1 base, and the junction held 11 bases outside the gene matches.

This clone was recorded a few times. The J gene is TRBJ1-1, the V gene TRBV30; the D is unclear. The CDR3 contains 14 residues. The V end was cut by 4 bases, the J end by 0 bases, with 12 bases between. Germline CDR1 and CDR2: GTSNPN and SVGIG (reference sequence). CDR3 amino acids: CAWIVGLVNTEAFF. The DNA for the CDR3 is TGTGCCTGGATCGTTGGACTCGTGAACACTGAAGCTTTCTTT.

This chain connects TRBV4-1 to TRBJ2-5; TRBD1 agrees at 7 bases. In germline, CDR1 is MGHRA, CDR2 YSYEKL. V dropped 2 bases and J dropped 3; count of bases not matched to a gene: 3. The CDR3 loop spans 14 amino acids. The CDR3 spells CASSQMGQKETQYF. As DNA, the CDR3 is TGCGCCAGCAGCCAAATGGGACAGAAAGAGACCCAGTACTTC.

This rearrangement joins TRBV2 to TRBJ2-5; D unresolved. From germline, CDR1 is SNHLY and CDR2 FYNNEI. This CDR3 has 15 residues. V was shortened by 0 bases and J by 1 base, with 9 bases between the two germline ends. CDR3 sequence (DNA): TGTGCCAGCAGTGAAGCTCTAGTTCTCCAAGAGACCCAGTACTTC. This gives the protein CASSEALVLQETQYF. The full variable domain, in which reference TRBV2 and TRBJ2-5 provide the parts outside the CDR3, is EPEVTQTPSHQVTQMGQEVILRCVPISNHLYFYWYRQILGQKVEFLVSFYNNEISEKSEIFDDQFSVERPDGSNFTLKIRSTKLEDSAMYFCASSEALVLQETQYFGPGTRLLVL.

The V gene is TRBV27, the J gene TRBJ2-2, with 12 bases matching TRBD2. The CDR3 has 17 residues. Germline V gene sequence: CDR1 MNHEY, CDR2 SMNVEV (reference sequence). The J segment lost 6 bases and the V segment lost 5 bases, leaving 10 bases of the junction unmatched. Here the CDR3 reads CASSRLAGEGLAGELFF. Here the CDR3 DNA reads TGTGCCAGCAGTCGACTAGCGGGAGAAGGTTTAGCCGGGGAGCTGTTTTTT.

This clone appeared a few times. This chain uses TRBV5-4 with TRBJ2-2; 7 nucleotides line up with TRBD2. The CDR3 has 17 amino acids. Germline trimming cut 0 bases from V and 4 bases from J; bases unmatched to any gene: 9. Germline loops: CDR1 SGHNT, CDR2 YYREEE (reference sequence). CDR3 nucleotide sequence: TGTGCCAGCAGCTTGGAGGGAGGGGCCTCGAGCACCGGGGAGCTGTTTTTT. It is translated as CASSLEGGASSTGELFF.

The chain couples TRBV27 to TRBJ1-2, with no clear D. CDR3 length equals 13 residues. The germline V gene encodes CDR1 MNHEY and CDR2 SMNVEV (reference sequence). Trimming left V 5 bases short and J 4 bases short, with 11 bases between. The CDR3 DNA is TGTGCCAGCAGTCGCAATTCGGGCTATGGCTACACCTTC. Translated, it gives CASSRNSGYGYTF.